The rows below give T cell receptor beta chains drawn from one sample of a study of human T cells and chemical hapten exposure. TCRdb redid the calling of the RACE reads with MiXCR, one entry per CDR3 protein. The data show 95,000 to 150,000 distinct CDR3 sequences, around 15% seen once. Material: whole blood, obtained in connection with sensitization to the hapten diphenylcyclopropenone (DPC). These receptors all come from a man aged 18 to 35 with alopecia areata. Some clones in this sample may be carry-over from other donors' samples. Each CDR3 is given with its conserved first and last residue. Each record gives: D gene, V gene, J gene, clone size, CDR3 DNA, CDR3 protein. D genes are given only for firm matches. Size is omitted from some rows. Given values are once, few, many or a class for expanded clones.

>-|TRBV15|TRBJ2-5|-
TGTGCCACCAGCAGAGACCGGTTTTCCCCCGGCGGCGAGACCCAGTACTTC
CATSRDRFSPGGETQYF
>-|TRBV21-1|TRBJ2-2|few
TGTGCCAGCAGCAAAGCGGGGCCAGGCGGGGAGCTGTTTTTT
CASSKAGPGGELFF
>-|TRBV9|TRBJ2-1|-
TGTGCCAGCAGCGTAGCAGGGGTGAGGTACAATGAGCAGTTCTTC
CASSVAGVRYNEQFF
>-|TRBV6-1|TRBJ1-1|few
TGTGCCAGCAGTGACGGGAGTTTGAACACTGAAGCTTTCTTT
CASSDGSLNTEAFF
>-|TRBV6-5|TRBJ2-7|few
TGTGCCAGCACCGAGGGGGGACGGCGGTTCGAGGAGCAGTACTTC
CASTEGGRRFEEQYF
>-|TRBV19|TRBJ2-5|-
TGTGCCAGTGCCGACGGGACACTTCAAGAGACCCAGTACTTC
CASADGTLQETQYF
>-|TRBV7-3|TRBJ2-7|-
TGTGCCAGCAGCCCCGGGGGGCAATCCTACGAGCAGTACTTC
CASSPGGQSYEQYF
>-|TRBV29-1|TRBJ1-2|-
TGCAGCGTTGAAGACCAAGGGTACGGCTACACCTTC
CSVEDQGYGYTF
>TRBD1|TRBV7-3|TRBJ2-1|few
TGTGCCAGCAGCTTAACGACAACAGGGGACGCTGAGCAGTTCTTC
CASSLTTTGDAEQFF
>-|TRBV7-6|TRBJ1-4|many
TGTGCCAGCAGCTTAGTCGGTGCAACTAATGAAAAACTGTTTTTT
CASSLVGATNEKLFF
>TRBD2|TRBV7-9|TRBJ2-5|-
TGTGCCAGCAGCTCAACTAGCGGAGAGCAAGAGACCCAGTACTTC
CASSSTSGEQETQYF
>-|TRBV6-6|TRBJ1-5|-
TGTGCCAGCAGTGACCCGACGGGAAATCAGCCCCAGCATTTT
CASSDPTGNQPQHF
>TRBD2|TRBV10-3|TRBJ2-7|-
TGTGCCATCAGTCTGCAACTAGCGGGTACAACCTACGAGCAGTACTTC
CAISLQLAGTTYEQYF
>-|TRBV7-7|TRBJ2-5|once
TGTGCCAGCAGCTTATTTGCGGGCGGTCAAGAGACCCAGTACTTC
CASSLFAGGQETQYF
>TRBD2|TRBV28|TRBJ2-3|few
TGTGCCAGCAGTTCGGGGGGGCAGGCAGATACGCAGTATTTT
CASSSGGQADTQYF
>-|TRBV2|TRBJ1-2|-
TGTGCCAGCAGGGTGTGGGAGGGCTACACCTTC
CASRVWEGYTF
>-|TRBV12-5|TRBJ1-1|-
TGTGCTAGTGGCCCAAGGACGGAGGCATTAACCACTGAAGCTTTCTTT
CASGPRTEALTTEAFF
>TRBD2|TRBV20-1|TRBJ2-1|few
TGCAGTGCACCTCTAGCGGGGGGGCCCTACAATGAGCAGTTCTTC
CSAPLAGGPYNEQFF
>-|TRBV7-9|TRBJ1-2|few
TGTGCCAGCAGCCAGCGCGGGGAGAACTATGGCTACACCTTC
CASSQRGENYGYTF
>TRBD2|TRBV20-1|TRBJ2-7|-
TGCAGTGCTGGCGGGGGGGCCGGCTACGAGCAGTACTTC
CSAGGGAGYEQYF
>-|TRBV18|TRBJ1-1|-
TGTGCCAGCTCACCAACCCTCATACTGGCTTTCTTT
CASSPTLILAFF
>-|TRBV9|TRBJ1-2|-
TGTGCCAGCAGCCCTCGCTCGTCAGGGAACTATGGCTACACCTTC
CASSPRSSGNYGYTF
>TRBD1|TRBV4-3|TRBJ2-7|few
TGCGCCAGCAGCCCGGACAGGGGATTCTACGAGCAGTACTTC
CASSPDRGFYEQYF
>-|TRBV14|TRBJ1-6|-
TGTGCCAGCAGCCAAGTGGGCCTAGAGAATTCACCCCTCCACTTT
CASSQVGLENSPLHF
>-|TRBV4-3|TRBJ1-5|-
TGCGCCAGCAGCCAAGATACAGGGATCCCCCAGCATTTT
CASSQDTGIPQHF
>TRBD1|TRBV25-1|TRBJ2-7|few
TGTGCCACCGAGAGGACAGGGCGATACGAGCAGTACTTC
CATERTGRYEQYF
>-|TRBV24-1|TRBJ1-2|-
TGTGCCACCAGTGATCTGTATGGCTACACCTTC
CATSDLYGYTF
>-|TRBV4-3|TRBJ1-5|once
TGCGCCAGTTCGCAGGATAATCAGCCCCAGCATTTT
CASSQDNQPQHF
>-|TRBV5-1|TRBJ1-1|few
TGCGCCAGCAGCTTGGAGGCAGGGCAGAACACTGAAGCTTTCTTT
CASSLEAGQNTEAFF
>-|TRBV4-1|TRBJ2-5|-
TGCGCCAGCTGCTACGGGCTTGGGAGGGAGACCCAGTACTTC
CASCYGLGRETQYF
>TRBD2|TRBV5-4|TRBJ2-1|-
TGTGCCAGCACTTTCGATAGCGGGGGGGCCCATGAGCAGTTCTTC
CASTFDSGGAHEQFF
>-|TRBV29-1|TRBJ2-1|-
TGCAGCGCCGAGACCTCGAGCTCCTACAATGAGCGGTTCTTC
CSAETSSSYNERFF
>-|TRBV21-1|TRBJ2-7|-
TGTGCCAGCAGCAAAGTCGAATGGGACAGGGGCTCCTACGAGCAGTACTTC
CASSKVEWDRGSYEQYF
>TRBD1|TRBV13|TRBJ1-3|-
TGTGCCAGCAGCTTAAGGGACAGCGTATCTGGAAACACCATATATTTT
CASSLRDSVSGNTIYF
>-|TRBV27|TRBJ1-4|few
TGTGCCAGCAGTCCCCGGGACGCTATGGAAAAACTGTTTTTT
CASSPRDAMEKLFF
>-|TRBV5-1|TRBJ1-1|few
TGCGCCAGCAGCGCTGGCCTGGGCTTTGTTACTGAAGCTTTCTTT
CASSAGLGFVTEAFF
>-|TRBV10-3|TRBJ1-1|-
TGTGCCATCCAGGTGAACACTGAAGCTTTCTTT
CAIQVNTEAFF
>-|TRBV11-2|TRBJ2-2|few
TGTGCCAGCAGCTTACGTCTCCGAGACACCGGGGAGCTGTTTTTT
CASSLRLRDTGELFF
>-|TRBV4-2|TRBJ2-7|few
TGTGCCAGCAGCCAAGACGGAGGGGAAAGCTCCTACGAGCAGTACTTC
CASSQDGGESSYEQYF
>-|TRBV29-1|TRBJ1-1|-
TGCAGCGGGGAAGAAAACACTGAAGCTTTCTTT
CSGEENTEAFF
>-|TRBV4-2|TRBJ1-6|-
TGTGCCAGCAGCCAAACGGGTGAGAGAGGCCCGATCCCAATTTATAATTCACCCCTCCACTTT
CASSQTGERGPIPIYNSPLHF
>-|TRBV29-1|TRBJ2-3|-
TGCAGCGTTCGCACCTACGGGGGAAGCACAGATACGCAGTATTTT
CSVRTYGGSTDTQYF
>-|TRBV5-1|TRBJ1-2|few
TGCGCCAGCAGGACGGCCGATTCCTATGGCTACACCTTC
CASRTADSYGYTF
>TRBD2|TRBV5-4|TRBJ2-5|few
TGTGCCAGCAGCCCCCGGACTAGCGGGGCCCAAGAGACCCAGTACTTC
CASSPRTSGAQETQYF
>-|TRBV12-3/TRBV12-4|TRBJ1-5|-
TGTGCCAGCAGTTTAGGGGGCGGCAGGGAGGGTCAGCCCCAGCATTTT
CASSLGGGREGQPQHF
>-|TRBV5-1|TRBJ1-1|many
TGCGCCAGCAGCTTGGTTTTGAACACTGAAGCTTTCTTT
CASSLVLNTEAFF
>-|TRBV7-9|TRBJ2-3|many
TGTGCCAGCAGCTTACTGAGCGAGGATACGCAGTATTTT
CASSLLSEDTQYF
>TRBD1|TRBV7-9|TRBJ2-3|-
TGTGCCAGCAGCTCCCAGGGGGCGAGCACAGATACGCAGTATTTT
CASSSQGASTDTQYF
>TRBD1|TRBV27|TRBJ1-6|few
TGTGCCAGCAGGAGGACAGGGGGCAGAACACCCCTCCACTTT
CASRRTGGRTPLHF
>-|TRBV29-1|TRBJ1-4|-
TGCAGCGTTGACGTAAGACCCGGAGGTGAAAAACTGTTTTTT
CSVDVRPGGEKLFF
>TRBD1|TRBV7-8|TRBJ1-6|few
TGTGCCAGCAGCCGGGGACAGGTCAGAACGTCTGGTTCACCCCTCCACTTT
CASSRGQVRTSGSPLHF
>-|TRBV6-1|TRBJ1-5|few
TGTGCCAGCAGGACAGGCGGTCAGCCCCAGCATTTT
CASRTGGQPQHF
>TRBD1|TRBV29-1|TRBJ2-2|once
TGCAGCGTACGGGACAGGGGGACCGGGGAGCTGTTTTTT
CSVRDRGTGELFF
>TRBD2|TRBV19|TRBJ2-1|-
TGTGCCAGTCGACTACTAGCGGGGGGTCTCAATGAGCAGTTCTTC
CASRLLAGGLNEQFF
>-|TRBV11-2|TRBJ1-2|many
TGTGCCAGCAGCTTAGGCAGCTATGGCTACACCTTC
CASSLGSYGYTF
>TRBD2|TRBV5-5|TRBJ2-1|few
TGTGCCAGCAGCAAAGGAGTTGCGGGGGGCCTAAATGAGCAGTTCTTC
CASSKGVAGGLNEQFF
>TRBD1|TRBV29-1|TRBJ2-5|-
TGCAGCGTTGAAGGAGGGGGCAGGGACCAGTACTTC
CSVEGGGRDQYF
>TRBD1|TRBV7-3|TRBJ1-1|-
TGTGCCAGCAGATTCGGGACAGGGGGCAACACTGAAGCTTTCTTT
CASRFGTGGNTEAFF